The clone carrying this T cell receptor (beta chain) has only a few counts. TCRdb ran MiXCR on the 5' RACE reads and lists one entry per CDR3 protein. The sample holds roughly 770,000 distinct CDR3 sequences, roughly 18% seen once. The data were taken from a study of identical twins. The same specimen was also included in a second study, on T cells expressing NK-cell markers. From that paper: HCMV specificity was not established for the expanded NKG2C+ T cell clones.

The receptor's source is a woman aged 18-29 years in good health. Material for sequencing was PBMCs.

CDR3 sequence (DNA): TGCAGTGCGGTCCGGGACAGCAATCGCAATGAGCAGTTCTTC. The encoded protein is CSAVRDSNRNEQFF. This chain connects TRBV20-1 to TRBJ2-1, with 7 bases matching TRBD1. Germline CDR1 and CDR2: DFQATT and SNEGSKA (reference sequence). This CDR3 region has 14 residues. The trim removed 6 bases at V and 6 bases at J, leaving 11 bases unmatched.